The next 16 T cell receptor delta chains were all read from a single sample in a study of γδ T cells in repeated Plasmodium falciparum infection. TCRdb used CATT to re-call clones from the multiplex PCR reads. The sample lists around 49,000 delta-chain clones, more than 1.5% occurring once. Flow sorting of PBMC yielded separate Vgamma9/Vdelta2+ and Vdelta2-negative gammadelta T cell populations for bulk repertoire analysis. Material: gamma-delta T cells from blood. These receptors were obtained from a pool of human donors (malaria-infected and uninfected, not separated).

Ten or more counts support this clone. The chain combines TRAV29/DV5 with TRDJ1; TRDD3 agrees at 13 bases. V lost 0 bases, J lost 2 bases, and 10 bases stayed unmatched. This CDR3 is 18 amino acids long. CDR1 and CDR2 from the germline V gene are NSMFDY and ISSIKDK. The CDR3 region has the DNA TGTGCAGCAAGCGCGTGGACTGGGGGATACGGTCAGACCGATAAACTCATCTTT. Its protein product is CAASAWTGGYGQTDKLIF. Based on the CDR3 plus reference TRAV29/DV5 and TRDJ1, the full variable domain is DQQVKQNSPSLSVQEGRISILNCDYTNSMFDYFLWYKKYPAEGPTFLISISSIKDKNEDGRFTVFLNKSAKHLSLHIVPSQPGDSAVYFCAASAWTGGYGQTDKLIFGKGTRVTVEP.

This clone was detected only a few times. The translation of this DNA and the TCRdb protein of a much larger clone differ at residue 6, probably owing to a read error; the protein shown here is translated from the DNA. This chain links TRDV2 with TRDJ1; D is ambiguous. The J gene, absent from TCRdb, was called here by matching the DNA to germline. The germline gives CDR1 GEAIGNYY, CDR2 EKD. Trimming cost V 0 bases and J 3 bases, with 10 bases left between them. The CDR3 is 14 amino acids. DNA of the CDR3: TGTGCCTGTGACACCTCGGGGCTCGCCGATAAACTCATCTTT. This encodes CACDTSGLADKLIF.

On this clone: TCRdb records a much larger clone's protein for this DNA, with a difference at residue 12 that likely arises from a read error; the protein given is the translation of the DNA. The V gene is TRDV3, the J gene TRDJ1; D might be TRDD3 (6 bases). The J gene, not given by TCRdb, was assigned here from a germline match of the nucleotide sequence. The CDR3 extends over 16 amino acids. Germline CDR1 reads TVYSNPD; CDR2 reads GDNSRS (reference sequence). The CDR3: CAQVRLGDGYTGKLIF. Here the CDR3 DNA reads TGTGCCCAGGTCCGGCTTGGGGATGGGTACACCGGTAAACTCATCTTT.

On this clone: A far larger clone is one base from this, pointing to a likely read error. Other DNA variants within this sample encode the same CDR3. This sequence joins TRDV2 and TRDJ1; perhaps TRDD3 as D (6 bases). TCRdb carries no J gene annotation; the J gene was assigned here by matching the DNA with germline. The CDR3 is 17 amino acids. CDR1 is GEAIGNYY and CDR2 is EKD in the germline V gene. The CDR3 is CACDTLGGNKNTDKLIF. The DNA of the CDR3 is TGTGCCTGTGACACCCTCGGGGGGAACAAAAACACCGACAAACTCATCTTT.

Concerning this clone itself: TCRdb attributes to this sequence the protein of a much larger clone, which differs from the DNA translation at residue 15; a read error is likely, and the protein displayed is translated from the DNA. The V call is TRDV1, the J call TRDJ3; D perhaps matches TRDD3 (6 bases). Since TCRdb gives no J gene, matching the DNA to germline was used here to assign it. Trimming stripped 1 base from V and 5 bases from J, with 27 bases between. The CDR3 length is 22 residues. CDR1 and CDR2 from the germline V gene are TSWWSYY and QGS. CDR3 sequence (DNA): TGTGCTCTTGGGGAACATGGCCTCAGGAGGGATATTGGATCCCGGGACACCCGACAGATGTTTTTC. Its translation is CALGEHGLRRDIGSRDTRQMFF.

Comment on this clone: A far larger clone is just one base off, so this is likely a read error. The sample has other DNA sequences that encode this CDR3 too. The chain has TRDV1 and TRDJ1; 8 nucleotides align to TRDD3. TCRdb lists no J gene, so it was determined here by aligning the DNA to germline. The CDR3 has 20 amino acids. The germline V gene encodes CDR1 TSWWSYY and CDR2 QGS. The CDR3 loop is CALGEYHAGGYKPYTDKLIF. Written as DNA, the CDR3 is TGTGCTCTTGGGGAATATCACGCCGGGGGATATAAGCCGTACACTGATAAACTCATCTTT.

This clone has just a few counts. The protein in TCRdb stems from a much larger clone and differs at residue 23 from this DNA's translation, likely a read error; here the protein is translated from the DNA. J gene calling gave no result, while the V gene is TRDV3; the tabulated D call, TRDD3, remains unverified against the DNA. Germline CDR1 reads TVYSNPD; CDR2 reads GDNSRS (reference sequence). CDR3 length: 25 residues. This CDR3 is CAFRIVTTSFSYWGIRVKNTDKPIF. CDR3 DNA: TGTGCCTTTAGGATTGTTACTACTTCCTTTTCGTACTGGGGGATACGCGTTAAGAATACCGATAAACCCATCTTT.

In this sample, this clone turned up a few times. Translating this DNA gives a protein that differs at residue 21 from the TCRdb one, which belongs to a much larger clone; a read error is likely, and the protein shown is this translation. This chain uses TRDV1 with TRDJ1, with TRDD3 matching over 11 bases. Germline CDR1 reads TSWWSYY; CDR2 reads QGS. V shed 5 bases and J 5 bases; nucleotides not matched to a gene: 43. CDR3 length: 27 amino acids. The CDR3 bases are TGTGCTCTTGGGCGACGCTTTGCCCTCATAGACTTGCAGTACTGGGGGATATCTTTTAGTTCCCTGGATAAACTCATCTTT. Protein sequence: CALGRRFALIDLQYWGISFSSLDKLIF.

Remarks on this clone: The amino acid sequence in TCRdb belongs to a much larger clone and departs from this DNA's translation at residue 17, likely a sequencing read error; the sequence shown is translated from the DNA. CDR3 loop: CALGELGLPTWGIRGVNKLIF. In DNA, the CDR3 is TGTGCTCTTGGGGAACTAGGACTTCCTACATGGGGGATACGAGGGGTCAATAAACTCATCTTT. The genes are TRDV1 and TRDJ1, with TRDD3 matching 11 bases. Since TCRdb gives no J gene, matching the DNA to germline was used here to assign it. J was trimmed by 6 bases and V by 0 bases; bases with no gene match: 21. From germline, CDR1 is TSWWSYY and CDR2 QGS. This CDR3 has 21 residues.

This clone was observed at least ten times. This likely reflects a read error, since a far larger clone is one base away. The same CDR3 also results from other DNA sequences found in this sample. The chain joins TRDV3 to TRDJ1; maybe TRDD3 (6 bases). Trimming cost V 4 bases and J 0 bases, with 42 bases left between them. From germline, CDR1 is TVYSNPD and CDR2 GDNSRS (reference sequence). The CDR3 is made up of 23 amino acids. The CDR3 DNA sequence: TGTGCCTCCCTCAGTACCGGGGGACAGACGGCGAAAGTGGGGGTGAGATACACCGATAAACTCATCTTT. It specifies CASLSTGGQTAKVGVRYTDKLIF.

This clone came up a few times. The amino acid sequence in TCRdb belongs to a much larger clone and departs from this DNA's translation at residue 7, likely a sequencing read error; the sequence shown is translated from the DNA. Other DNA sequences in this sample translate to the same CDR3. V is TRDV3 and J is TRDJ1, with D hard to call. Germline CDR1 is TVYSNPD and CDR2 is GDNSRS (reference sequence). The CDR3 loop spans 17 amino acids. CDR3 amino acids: CAFKSTASFRGYRKLIF. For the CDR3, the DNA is TGCGCCTTTAAATCTACGGCCAGCTTTCGCGGGTACAGAAAACTCATCTTT. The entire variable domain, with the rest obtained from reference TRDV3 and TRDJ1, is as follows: CDKVTQSSPDQTVASGSEVVLLCTYDTVYSNPDLFWYRIRPDYSFQFVFYGDNSRSEGADFTQGRFSVKHILTQKAFHLVISPVRTEDSATYYCAFKSTASFRGYRKLIFGKGTRVTVEP.

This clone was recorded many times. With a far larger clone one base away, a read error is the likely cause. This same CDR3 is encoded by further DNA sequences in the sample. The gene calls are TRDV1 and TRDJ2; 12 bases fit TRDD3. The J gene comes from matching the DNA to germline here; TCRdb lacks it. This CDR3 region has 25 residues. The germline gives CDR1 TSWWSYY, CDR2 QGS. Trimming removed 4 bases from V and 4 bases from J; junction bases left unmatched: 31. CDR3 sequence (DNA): TGTGCTCTTGGGGCCACGTCCTTTACCTCTACACCTCTGTACTGGGGGATACAGGGGACAGCACAACTCTTCTTT. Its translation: CALGATSFTSTPLYWGIQGTAQLFF.

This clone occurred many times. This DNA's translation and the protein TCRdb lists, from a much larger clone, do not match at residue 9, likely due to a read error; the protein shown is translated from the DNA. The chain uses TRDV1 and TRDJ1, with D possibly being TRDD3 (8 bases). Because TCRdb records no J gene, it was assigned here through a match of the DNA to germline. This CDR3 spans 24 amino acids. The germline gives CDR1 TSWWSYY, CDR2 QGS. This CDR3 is CALGKFLLPPWGTKIPRYTDKLIF. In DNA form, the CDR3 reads TGTGCCCTGGGCAAATTCCTACTTCCCCCCTGGGGGACAAAAATCCCGAGGTACACCGATAAACTCATCTTT.

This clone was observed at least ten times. The CDR3 region has the DNA TGTGCTCTTGGGGAACTTCGGGCCTTCCTACGGGGGATACATAAACTCATCTTT. This gives the protein CALGELRAFLRGIHKLIF. The chain uses TRDV1 and TRDJ1; tentatively, D is TRDD2 or TRDD3 (9 bases each). The J gene is absent in TCRdb and was assigned here via DNA matching to germline. The length of the CDR3 is 18 residues. CDR1 is TSWWSYY, CDR2 QGS, per germline. Trimming stripped 0 bases from V and 6 bases from J, with 23 bases between.

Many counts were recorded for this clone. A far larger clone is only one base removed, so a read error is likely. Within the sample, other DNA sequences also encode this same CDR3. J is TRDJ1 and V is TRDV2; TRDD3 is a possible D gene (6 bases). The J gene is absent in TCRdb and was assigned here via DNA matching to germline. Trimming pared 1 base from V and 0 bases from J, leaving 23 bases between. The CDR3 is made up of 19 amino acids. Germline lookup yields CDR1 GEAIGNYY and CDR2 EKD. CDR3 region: CACDTLSPTGGRYTDKLIF. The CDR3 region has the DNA TGTGCCTGTGACACTTTGAGCCCCACCGGGGGACGGTACACCGATAAACTCATCTTT.

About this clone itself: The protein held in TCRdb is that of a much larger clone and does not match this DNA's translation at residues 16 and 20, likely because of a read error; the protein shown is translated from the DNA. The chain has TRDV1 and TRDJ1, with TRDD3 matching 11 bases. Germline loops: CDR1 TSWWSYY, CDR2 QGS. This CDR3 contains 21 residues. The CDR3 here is CALGEQSLYWGIVGPADKLTF. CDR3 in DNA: TGTGCTCTTGGGGAACAGAGCCTTTACTGGGGGATAGTGGGTCCTGCCGATAAACTCACCTTC.